This T cell receptor (beta chain) was found in a study of blood T cells in healthy people across ages. PCR was performed a second time for about 6 to 12 cycles using a sample-barcoded 5' primer and a J-beta primer mix. TCRdb independently ran MiXCR on the 5' RACE reads; one entry per CDR3 protein. The sample yields more than 900,000 distinct CDR3 sequences, roughly 24% seen once. The CDR3 runs to 15 residues. CDR1 and CDR2 from the germline V gene are DFQATT and SNEGSKA (reference sequence). With 5 bases clipped from V and 7 bases from J, the junction kept 11 bases outside the gene matches. The sample also formed part of further work on T cells of mothers and their children.

The sequence derives from a girl aged 2 to 9 in good health. The specimen was blood. This chain links TRBV20-1 with TRBJ2-1; 10 bases align to TRBD2. For the CDR3, the DNA is TGCAGTGCTGCAGCGCCGGGACTAGCGCCTAATGAGCAGTTCTTC. It translates to CSAAAPGLAPNEQFF.